This is a list of T cell receptor beta chains from one sample in a study of response to subunit inactivated influenza vaccine. TCRdb reprocessed the RT-PCR reads with MiXCR, giving one entry per CDR3 protein. Here the sample spans more than 700,000 distinct CDR3 sequences, approximately 21% being singletons. Specimen: PBMCs from blood, collected approximately 5 days after vaccination. Receptors were obtained from a man between 50 and 59 years old who received an inactivated influenza vaccine. Each CDR3 is given with its conserved first and last residue. D genes are given only for firm matches. Expanded clones are given a class, and other clones once, few, many or no size at all.

D gene,clone size,V gene,J gene,CDR3 protein,CDR3 DNA
.,.,TRBV7-2,TRBJ2-3,CASSLGTDTDTQYF,TGTGCCAGCAGCTTAGGAACAGACACAGATACGCAGTATTTT
TRBD1,.,TRBV20-1,TRBJ2-5,CSGASGTGGLETQYF,TGCAGTGGAGCCTCCGGGACAGGGGGCCTAGAGACCCAGTACTTC
.,.,TRBV11-2,TRBJ1-4,CASSLGQATNEKLFF,TGTGCCAGCAGCTTAGGACAAGCAACTAATGAAAAACTGTTTTTT
TRBD1,few,TRBV20-1,TRBJ1-2,CSARDRTGNYGYTF,TGCAGTGCTAGAGATAGGACAGGAAACTATGGCTACACCTTC
TRBD2,.,TRBV7-9,TRBJ2-1,CASSLALRGGWDEQFF,TGTGCCAGCAGCTTAGCCCTTCGGGGGGGTTGGGATGAGCAGTTCTTC
TRBD1,.,TRBV27,TRBJ2-7,CASSFTGGAYEQYF,TGTGCCAGCAGTTTTACAGGGGGAGCCTACGAGCAGTACTTC
.,.,TRBV5-1,TRBJ1-6,CASSLARYNSPLHF,TGCGCCAGCAGCTTGGCAAGATATAATTCACCCCTCCACTTT
.,.,TRBV5-4,TRBJ2-5,CASNRRGGAEETQYF,TGTGCCAGCAACCGTCGGGGAGGTGCGGAAGAGACCCAGTACTTC
.,.,TRBV2,TRBJ2-7,CASIRGATSYEQYF,TGTGCCAGCATCCGTGGAGCTACTTCCTACGAGCAGTACTTC
.,few,TRBV29-1,TRBJ2-7,CSGGNDEQYF,TGCAGCGGGGGGAACGACGAGCAGTACTTC
.,.,TRBV20-1,TRBJ1-6,CSTSPGQINSPLHF,TGCAGTACTTCCCCCGGACAGATTAATTCACCCCTCCACTTT
TRBD2,few,TRBV7-2,TRBJ2-1,CASSLLPLAGVSEQFF,TGTGCCAGCAGCTTACTCCCGCTAGCGGGAGTCAGTGAGCAGTTCTTC
.,.,TRBV5-1,TRBJ1-6,CASSLGTDSPLHF,TGCGCCAGCAGCTTGGGGACAGATTCACCCCTCCACTTT
.,few,TRBV4-3,TRBJ1-1,CASSQEVTGVTEAFF,TGCGCCAGCAGCCAAGAAGTTACTGGAGTCACTGAAGCTTTCTTT
.,.,TRBV18,TRBJ2-1,CASSTGVPSSYNGQFF,TGTGCCAGCTCAACCGGGGTCCCCAGCTCCTACAATGGGCAGTTCTTC
.,many,TRBV6-6,TRBJ2-1,CASGRSSYNEQFF,TGTGCCAGCGGGAGGAGCTCCTACAATGAGCAGTTCTTC
.,few,TRBV20-1,TRBJ2-3,CSARDLQALAQSTDTQYF,TGCAGTGCTAGAGATCTCCAGGCTCTAGCGCAGAGCACAGATACGCAGTATTTT